This is a list of T cell receptor beta chains from one sample in a study of T cell responses to AZD1222 COVID-19 vaccine. Assay used: immunoSEQ multiplex PCR; TCRdb lists only in-frame clones, some missing. This sample has 150,000 or so clones, with about 87% found just once. The sample consisted of peripheral blood, taken on day 0 of AZD1222 vaccination. The receptor set was obtained from an adult in good health. The CDR3 runs from the conserved cysteine through the conserved F or W. Fields, in order: D gene, J gene, clone size, V gene, CDR3 DNA, CDR3 protein. D genes are given only for firm matches. Only some rows state a clone size, as once, few, many or a class for expanded clones.

>NA|TRBJ1-2|NA|TRBV9
TGTGCCAGCAGCCCGGAATTCAGACGGCGGGGCCCCCCCAATGGCTACACCTTC
CASSPEFRRRGPPNGYTF
>NA|TRBJ1-3|NA|TRBV9
TGTGCCAGCAGCGTAGTGGGCAGATCCTCTGGAAACACCATATATTTT
CASSVVGRSSGNTIYF
>NA|TRBJ2-5|NA|TRBV18
TGTGCCAGCTCACCTCCAAGGGGGCAAGAGACCCAGTACTTC
CASSPPRGQETQYF
>NA|TRBJ1-1|NA|TRBV30
TGTGCCTGGAGTAAATCCGGAGCAGCGCCCTCCCCCCGGGCTTTCTTT
CAWSKSGAAPSPRAFF
>NA|TRBJ2-5|NA|TRBV7-8
TGTGCCAGCAGCTTAACGTCGGGTCATGGCTGGGAGACCCAGTACTTC
CASSLTSGHGWETQYF
>NA|TRBJ2-3|once|TRBV19
TGTGCCAGTAGTAACCGACCGCAAGATACGCAGTATTTT
CASSNRPQDTQYF
>NA|TRBJ1-6|NA|TRBV4-3
TGCGCCAGCAGCCAAGATCAGCACCTCCCCGGGTCACCCCTCCACTTT
CASSQDQHLPGSPLHF
>NA|TRBJ1-2|NA|TRBV5-1
TGCGCCAGCAGCTCAGGTGCAGGACCCAGCGGCTATGGCTACACCTTC
CASSSGAGPSGYGYTF
>TRBD1|TRBJ2-7|NA|TRBV18
TGTGCCAGCTCAAAGGACAGGCCCCACGAGCAGTACTTC
CASSKDRPHEQYF
>NA|TRBJ1-2|NA|TRBV28
TGTGCCACCCTGGGGCTTGAGGCTAACTATGGCTACACCTTC
CATLGLEANYGYTF
>NA|TRBJ1-3|NA|TRBV12-3/TRBV12-4
TGTGCCAGCAGTTCGAACTCTGGAAACACCATATATTTT
CASSSNSGNTIYF
>NA|TRBJ1-3|NA|TRBV28
TGTGCCAGCAGTTACTGGTCCAGGGTCTCTGGAAACACCATATATTTT
CASSYWSRVSGNTIYF
>NA|TRBJ1-1|NA|TRBV7-2
TGTGCCAGCAGCCCAGTAGGTCGGAGGGAGGGCGGCACTGAAGCTTTCTTT
CASSPVGRREGGTEAFF
>TRBD1|TRBJ1-6|many|TRBV7-9
TGTGCCAGCATGGGACAGGTCGATAATTCACCCCTCCACTTT
CASMGQVDNSPLHF
>NA|TRBJ1-3|NA|TRBV6-6
TGTGCCAGCAGGTCCACAAGGACCTCTGGAAACACCATATATTTT
CASRSTRTSGNTIYF
>NA|TRBJ1-4|NA|TRBV5-1
TGCGCCAGCAGCCGGGCGGCAGTATCTAATGAAAAACTGTTTTTT
CASSRAAVSNEKLFF
>TRBD1|TRBJ1-5|NA|TRBV4-3
TGCGCCAGCAGCCCCGGGACAGGCAGGAATCAGCCCCAGCATTTT
CASSPGTGRNQPQHF
>NA|TRBJ1-5|NA|TRBV2
TGTGCCAGCAGTGTCAGACAGGCGGATCAGCCCCAGCATTTT
CASSVRQADQPQHF
>NA|TRBJ2-1|NA|TRBV7-2
TGTGCCAGCAGCTTATCCCTCAACCTCAATGAGCAGTTCTTC
CASSLSLNLNEQFF
>NA|TRBJ1-5|NA|TRBV29-1
TGCAGCGTTATAAAGGGCCCGGGGAGCAATCAGCCCCAGCATTTT
CSVIKGPGSNQPQHF
>NA|TRBJ2-3|NA|TRBV7-3
TGTGCCAGCAGCTTAACGGCCAGCCCGGGCACAGATACGCAGTATTTT
CASSLTASPGTDTQYF
>TRBD1|TRBJ1-1|NA|TRBV7-2
TGTGCCAGCAGCTTCACCGGGACAGGGAACACTGAAGCTTTCTTT
CASSFTGTGNTEAFF
>TRBD1|TRBJ1-2|NA|TRBV28
TGTGCCAGCAGTGCGCAACAGGGGGCTCTAGCCCGCTACACCTTC
CASSAQQGALARYTF
>NA|TRBJ2-4|NA|TRBV3-1/TRBV3-2
TGTGCCAGCAGCCAAAACAGCGGGCAAAACATTCAGTACTTC
CASSQNSGQNIQYF
>TRBD2|TRBJ2-1|NA|TRBV9
TGTGCCAGCAGCGAGGCTAGCGGGGCATTCTCCTACAATGAGCAGTTCTTC
CASSEASGAFSYNEQFF